This T cell receptor beta chain is from a study of blood T cell repertoires in COVID-19. Study background: Samples representing acute and convalescent COVID-19 were sourced from the United States, Italy and Spain. T cells, B-cell-depleted T cells, or PBMCs provided the cDNA or gDNA that served as material.

The CDR3 has 15 residues. The V end was cut by 0 bases, the J end by 0 bases, with 3 bases between. Germline CDR1 MNHEY, CDR2 SVGAGI. Sequencing was performed with immunoSEQ multiplex PCR; in TCRdb, only in-frame clones are kept and a portion is missing. The sample includes 200,000 to 300,000 clones, around 87% of them seen just once. The source is a woman aged 45 to 65 with acute or convalescent COVID-19. The chain links TRBV6-5 to TRBJ2-6; D remains unclear. Sequenced input: peripheral blood. The CDR3 region is CASSYSHSGANVLTF. DNA of the CDR3: TGTGCCAGCAGTTACTCACACTCTGGGGCCAACGTCCTGACTTTC.